Listed here are 3 T cell receptor beta chains from one sample, sequenced in a study of blood T cell repertoires in COVID-19. Some clones are missing from TCRdb's copy, which holds only in-frame ones; the method was immunoSEQ multiplex PCR. The sample holds approximately 72,000 clones, roughly 84% seen once. Sequenced: peripheral blood. All receptors derive from a man aged 50 to 60 with active COVID-19.

The V gene is TRBV5-6, the J gene TRBJ1-2, with D tentatively TRBD1 (6 bases). The germline V gene has CDR1 SGHDT and CDR2 YYEEEE. V was pared by 4 bases and J by 13 bases, with 20 bases between. The CDR3 runs 13 residues. CDR3 DNA: TGTGCCAGCAGCGCCCCGGCCAGGGGTATGTGCACCTTC. Protein product: CASSAPARGMCTF.

The chain links TRBV28 to TRBJ1-3, with 7 bases fitting TRBD1. Germline CDR1 is MDHEN and CDR2 is SYDVKM. V was pared by 6 bases and J by 7 bases, with 6 bases of the junction left unmatched. The CDR3 is 13 amino acids. CDR3 DNA: TGTGCCAGCAGGCCGACAGGGAGGAACACCATATATTTT. Translated, it gives CASRPTGRNTIYF.

This chain links TRBV29-1 with TRBJ2-3, with D possibly being TRBD2 (6 bases). The length of the CDR3 is 13 residues. Germline CDR1 reads SQVTM; CDR2 reads ANQGSEA. Trimming took off 8 bases at V and 1 base at J, with 13 bases between the two ends. The DNA of the CDR3 is TGCAGCATCTTGGAGGGTGGCACAGATACGCAGTATTTT. Its protein is CSILEGGTDTQYF.